This T cell receptor (beta chain) was captured by sequencing in a study of lymphopenia after photon versus proton radiotherapy. Assay: immunoSEQ multiplex PCR; the TCRdb copy retains only in-frame clones and omits some. The sample includes tens of thousands of clones, around 88% of them seen just once. V was trimmed by 8 bases and J by 2 bases, leaving 10 bases between them. Germline CDR1 reads SNHLY; CDR2 reads FYNNEI. The CDR3 is 12 amino acids. V is TRBV2 and J is TRBJ2-7; D is perhaps TRBD1 (6 bases). This material consisted of peripheral blood, taken from a patient treated with proton-based radiotherapy. The TCR sequence derives from a man between 60 and 75 years old with pancreatic cancer. The CDR3, as DNA: TGTGCCAGCGGCGGACAGACCTACGAGCAGTACTTC. Translation gives CASGGQTYEQYF.